These 25 T cell receptor beta chains share one sample of origin, sequenced in a study of shared clonotypes between healthy human individuals. The assay was immunoSEQ multiplex PCR, and TCRdb's table has in-frame clones only and misses some. This sample has around 1,100,000 clones, with about 80% found just once. Specimen: memory CD4+ T cells from PBMCs. Subset reported: CD45RA-negative fraction. The source is a man younger than 30 in good health. Some clones in this sample may be carry-over from other donors' samples.

This clone was seen once. The rearrangement links TRBV25-1 to TRBJ2-7; 7 bases fit TRBD1. This CDR3 has 12 residues. V shed 5 bases and J 10 bases; nucleotides not matched to a gene: 8. Germline values: CDR1 MGHDK, CDR2 SYGVNS. The CDR3 spells CASSRRTGVQYF. The CDR3 nucleotides are TGTGCCAGCAGTCGCCGGACAGGCGTTCAGTACTTC.

The sample holds one count of this clone. The gene calls are TRBV19 and TRBJ2-3; a weak D match, TRBD2 (6 bases). V gave up 7 bases and J gave up 8 bases, with 19 bases separating them. The CDR3 is made up of 14 amino acids. Germline values: CDR1 LNHDA, CDR2 SQIVND (reference sequence). Here the CDR3 DNA reads TGTGCCAGTAAAGGAGGGGCCGGTGAGGGTACGCAGTATTTT. Amino acids: CASKGGAGEGTQYF.

This clone showed up many times. Additional DNA sequences in this sample encode the identical CDR3. The chain combines TRBV6-6 with TRBJ2-2; D is possibly TRBD1 (6 bases). This CDR3 is built from 13 residues. Germline CDR1 and CDR2: MNHNY and SVGAGI (reference sequence). Trimming shortened V by 10 bases and J by 6 bases, and 15 bases separated the two germline ends. The DNA for the CDR3 is TGTGCCACCCACAGGGCGGAGGCCGGGGAGCTGTTTTTT. It is translated as CATHRAEAGELFF.

Note on this clone: The sample contains more than one DNA sequence encoding this CDR3. The chain employs TRBV6-5 and TRBJ1-1; 7 bases align to TRBD1. There are 15 residues in the CDR3. Per germline, CDR1 MNHEY and CDR2 SVGAGI. V trimming: 0 bases; J trimming: 1 base; junction bases outside the gene matches: 2. The CDR3 region has the DNA TGTGCCAGCAGTTACTCGAACAGGGGGAACACTGAAGCTTTCTTT. As protein: CASSYSNRGNTEAFF.

Here the CDR3 reads CASSPGLPTTYEQYF. For the CDR3, the DNA is TGTGCCAGCTCACCTGGGCTACCGACTACTTACGAGCAGTACTTC. The chain is built from TRBV18 and TRBJ2-7; a weak D match, TRBD2 (5 bases). The CDR3 sequence is 15 residues long. The V gene's germline CDR1 is KGHSH and CDR2 LQKENI. V lost 3 bases, J lost 4 bases, and 16 bases lay in between.

V and J are TRBV28 and TRBJ2-5, with TRBD2 matching 7 bases. V lost 4 bases, J lost 3 bases, and 8 bases stayed unmatched. Germline V CDR1 and CDR2: MDHEN, SYDVKM. The CDR3 runs 15 residues. CDR3 nucleotides: TGTGCCAGCAGTTCCCGGTGGGGGGGGGAAGAGACCCAGTACTTC. This encodes CASSSRWGGEETQYF.

The chain carries TRBV5-4 and TRBJ1-1; D remains ambiguous. The CDR3 is 16 amino acids. With 4 bases removed from V and 1 base from J, the gap between germline ends came to 17 bases. Germline V gene lookup returns CDR1 SGHNT and CDR2 YYREEE (reference sequence). The CDR3 sequence: CASSPGPLLENTEAFF. CDR3 DNA sequence: TGTGCCAGCAGCCCCGGGCCGCTACTGGAGAACACTGAAGCTTTCTTT.

This chain connects TRBV5-4 to TRBJ1-1; D gene unclear. Trimming cost V 1 base and J 7 bases, with 5 bases left between them. CDR1 and CDR2 (germline): SGHNT, YYREEE (reference sequence). The CDR3 spans 11 residues. The CDR3 protein is CASSLSGEAFF. As DNA, the CDR3 is TGTGCCAGCAGCTTGTCAGGTGAAGCTTTCTTT.

The chain has TRBV7-9 and TRBJ2-7; 12 nucleotides align to TRBD2. Trimming removed 5 bases from V and 6 bases from J; junction bases left unmatched: 14. CDR1 is SEHNR, CDR2 FQNEAQ, per germline (reference sequence). The CDR3 extends over 17 amino acids. The CDR3 DNA is TGTGCCAGCAGCCGGCGACTAGCGGGAGTAGGGGCCAGCGAGCAGTACTTC. Its protein is CASSRRLAGVGASEQYF.

This clone appeared a single time. The chain combines TRBV4-3 with TRBJ1-4; D not certain. The length of the CDR3 is 14 residues. Germline V CDR1 and CDR2: LGHNA, YSLEER. Deletions cut 0 bases from V and 14 bases from J, with 16 bases between. In DNA, the CDR3 is TGCGCCAGCAGCCAAGATAATACGGGATCGCGTCTGTTTTTT. Translation gives CASSQDNTGSRLFF.

This chain links TRBV5-5 with TRBJ1-5; the match to TRBD1 covers 9 bases. Germline loops: CDR1 SGHKS, CDR2 YYEKEE (reference sequence). Germline trimming cut 2 bases from V and 7 bases from J; bases unmatched to any gene: 13. The CDR3 is made up of 17 amino acids. Here the CDR3 DNA reads TGTGCCAGCAGCTTTTCCCCCACGACAGGGGGAGGCCAGCCCCAGCATTTT. This sequence encodes CASSFSPTTGGGQPQHF.

The genes are TRBV13 and TRBJ2-3, with TRBD2 identical over 12 bases. Germline CDR1 is PRHDT and CDR2 is FYEKMQ (reference sequence). The CDR3 contains 19 residues. With V trimmed by 5 bases and J by 2 bases, 14 bases remained unmatched. The DNA of the CDR3 is TGTGCCAGCAGCCCGCGGACTAGCGGGATGCTCGGCGCCACAGATACGCAGTATTTT. It is translated as CASSPRTSGMLGATDTQYF. The full variable domain, completed using reference TRBV13 and TRBJ2-3, is AAGVIQSPRHLIKEKRETATLKCYPIPRHDTVYWYQQGPGQDPQFLISFYEKMQSDKGSIPDRFSAQQFSDYHSELNMSSLELGDSALYFCASSPRTSGMLGATDTQYFGPGTRLTVL.

This clone was seen just once. The CDR3 region has the DNA TGTGCTAGTGGACATGGACGGGATACGCAGTATTTT. Protein sequence: CASGHGRDTQYF. V gene TRBV12-5 combines with J gene TRBJ2-3; D not certain. V shed 6 bases and J shed 6 bases, with 10 bases lying between them. This CDR3 region has 12 residues. Germline assignment: CDR1 LGHNT and CDR2 FRNRAP. The complete variable domain, with remaining parts taken from reference TRBV12-5 and TRBJ2-3, reads DARVTQTPRHKVTEMGQEVTMRCQPILGHNTVFWYRQTMMQGLELLAYFRNRAPLDDSGMPKDRFSAEMPDATLATLKIQPSEPRDSAVYFCASGHGRDTQYFGPGTRLTVL.

The chain has TRBV5-5 and TRBJ1-3; D uncertain. This CDR3 region has 15 residues. Looked up from germline, CDR1 is SGHKS and CDR2 is YYEKEE (reference sequence). The germline V and J ends were trimmed by 2 bases and 3 bases, with 12 bases remaining between them. CDR3 sequence (DNA): TGTGCCAGCAGCTTAATAGGTGGGGTTGGAAACACCATATATTTT. It encodes CASSLIGGVGNTIYF.

The chain combines TRBV20-1 with TRBJ2-3; D is undetermined. Germline loops: CDR1 DFQATT, CDR2 SNEGSKA (reference sequence). The V and J ends lost 3 bases and 7 bases respectively, with 5 bases between them. The CDR3 covers 10 residues. CDR3 in amino acids: CSASGHTQYF. In nucleotides, the CDR3 is TGCAGTGCTAGTGGGCATACGCAGTATTTT.

This clone was picked up many times. The same CDR3 arises from other DNA sequences in this sample as well. The V call is TRBV27, the J call TRBJ1-5; no definite D call. CDR1 MNHEY and CDR2 SMNVEV come from the germline V gene (reference sequence). V was shortened by 5 bases and J by 5 bases, with 13 bases between the two germline ends. The CDR3 is made up of 14 amino acids. The CDR3: CASSPLGRDQPQHF. The CDR3 nucleotides read TGTGCCAGCAGTCCACTCGGGCGAGATCAGCCCCAGCATTTT.

The chain carries TRBV4-1 and TRBJ2-5; 7 bases match TRBD1. The CDR3 runs to 15 residues. Per the germline V gene, CDR1 is MGHRA and CDR2 is YSYEKL. V shed 0 bases and J 2 bases; nucleotides not matched to a gene: 3. The CDR3 DNA follows: TGCGCCAGCAGCCAAGAGGGGACAGCTCAAGAGACCCAGTACTTC. Amino acid sequence: CASSQEGTAQETQYF.

The genes are TRBV5-1 and TRBJ2-7; maybe TRBD1 (6 bases). Germline V lookup: CDR1 SGHRS, CDR2 YFSETQ. This CDR3 comprises 14 residues. Trimming removed 5 bases at V and 7 bases at J, with 19 bases between. As DNA, the CDR3 is TGCGCCAGCAGTTCGACAGGTCCGGCAATGGAGCAGTACTTC. It is translated as CASSSTGPAMEQYF.

The gene calls are TRBV1 and TRBJ1-2. TRBV1 constitutes a pseudogene. CDR3 length: 14 residues. CDR3 DNA: TGCACCACCTACGCCGGGGGTAGGAGCTATGGCTACACCTTC. Amino acid sequence: CTTYAGGRSYGYTF.

This clone was picked up a small number of times. Other DNA sequences in the sample encode the same CDR3. This chain joins TRBV11-2 and TRBJ2-7; TRBD1 aligns across 7 bases. Per germline, CDR1 SGHAT and CDR2 FQNNGV. This CDR3 has 15 residues. With V trimmed by 0 bases and J by 2 bases, 4 bases remained unmatched. CDR3 amino acids: CASSLDGTETYEQYF. In nucleotides, the CDR3 is TGTGCCAGCAGCTTAGATGGGACAGAAACCTACGAGCAGTACTTC.

The chain carries TRBV7-2 and TRBJ1-1, with 8 bases that match TRBD1. With 1 base clipped from V and 8 bases from J, the junction kept 6 bases outside the gene matches. The CDR3 is 14 residues long. From germline, CDR1 is SGHTA and CDR2 FQGNSA. For the CDR3, the DNA is TGTGCCAGCAGCTTAGGCACAGGGGGTTCCGAAGCTTTCTTT. It yields the protein CASSLGTGGSEAFF.

This clone was observed a few times. The chain employs TRBV5-1 and TRBJ2-1; 7 bases are shared with TRBD1. The CDR3 contains 14 residues. V gave up 7 bases and J gave up 1 base; unmatched junction bases: 5. The germline CDR1 and CDR2 sequences are SGHRS and YFSETQ. CDR3 amino acids: CASGQDVSYNEQFF. The CDR3 region has the DNA TGCGCCAGCGGACAGGATGTTTCCTACAATGAGCAGTTCTTC.

The chain recombines TRBV6-5 with TRBJ2-7, with TRBD2 as a possible D gene (6 bases). Germline CDR1 reads MNHEY; CDR2 reads SVGAGI. This CDR3 has 14 amino acids. V was clipped by 2 bases and J by 1 base, with 9 bases between them. In DNA form, the CDR3 reads TGTGCCAGCAGTTACATGGAGGGGTCCTACGAGCAGTACTTC. It is translated as CASSYMEGSYEQYF.

This chain connects TRBV28 to TRBJ1-2; D call uncertain. The CDR3 contains 13 residues. Germline V gene sequence: CDR1 MDHEN, CDR2 SYDVKM. V was trimmed by 5 bases and J by 1 base, leaving 8 bases between them. The CDR3 protein is CASSPRGNYGYTF. CDR3 sequence (DNA): TGTGCCAGCAGTCCGCGGGGTAACTATGGCTACACCTTC.

V gene TRBV5-6 combines with J gene TRBJ2-7, with 10 bases matching TRBD1. This CDR3 has 15 residues. After removal of 5 bases from V and 1 base from J, the junction contained 6 bases not matched to a gene. CDR1 and CDR2 from the germline V gene are SGHDT and YYEEEE. Here the CDR3 DNA reads TGTGCCAGCAGTAAGAGGGGACAGGGGTCCTACGAGCAGTACTTC. Translated: CASSKRGQGSYEQYF.